A single sample gave rise to the 20 T cell receptor beta chains below, sequenced in a study of T-cell memory formation after mild COVID-19. MiXCR, run by TCRdb on the 5' RACE reads, gives a single entry per CDR3 protein. In the table there are approximately 390,000 distinct CDR3 sequences, approximately 16% of which are singletons. What was sequenced was PBMCs or a T cell subset sorted from them (not recorded which). The receptor set was obtained from a man aged 18 to 35 who had mild COVID-19 (a few samples of this study predate the infection). Cell type and time point are not known.

The V call is TRBV7-3, the J call TRBJ1-2; TRBD1 aligns across 8 bases. The germline CDR1 and CDR2 sequences are SGHTA and FQGTGA. The length of the CDR3 is 12 residues. J gave up 8 bases and V 4 bases, and 3 bases lay outside the gene matches. In nucleotides, the CDR3 is TGTGCCAGCAGCTCGACAGGGGCCGGCTACACCTTC. Protein: CASSSTGAGYTF.

This clonotype was found a few times. The V gene is TRBV19, the J gene TRBJ2-5, with D perhaps given as TRBD1 or TRBD2 (5 bases each). The CDR3 has 15 amino acids. Trimming removed 2 bases from V and 5 bases from J, with 15 bases in between. In germline, CDR1 is LNHDA, CDR2 SQIVND (reference sequence). In DNA, the CDR3 is TGTGCCAGTAGTATACCCGAGGGGTCAGGGGAGACCCAGTACTTC. It codes for CASSIPEGSGETQYF.

This chain joins TRBV7-9 and TRBJ2-3; the match to TRBD2 covers 8 bases. J gave up 6 bases and V 2 bases, and 7 bases lay outside the gene matches. CDR3 size: 15 residues. The germline CDR1 and CDR2 sequences are SEHNR and FQNEAQ (reference sequence). For the CDR3, the DNA is TGTGCCAGCAGCTTACCGGGGGGGCAGATGGATACGCAGTATTTT. Protein: CASSLPGGQMDTQYF.

This clonotype was detected a few times. This chain connects TRBV5-1 to TRBJ2-3; 11 nucleotides align to TRBD2. The germline V gene has CDR1 SGHRS and CDR2 YFSETQ. J lost 2 bases, V lost 3 bases, and 5 bases had no gene match. This CDR3 has 16 residues. The CDR3 nucleotides read TGCGCCAGCAGCTGGGGGACTAGCGGCAACACAGATACGCAGTATTTT. It yields the protein CASSWGTSGNTDTQYF. The full variable domain, in which reference TRBV5-1 and TRBJ2-3 provide the parts outside the CDR3, is KAGVTQTPRYLIKTRGQQVTLSCSPISGHRSVSWYQQTPGQGLQFLFEYFSETQRNKGNFPGRFSGRQFSNSRSEMNVSTLELGDSALYLCASSWGTSGNTDTQYFGPGTRLTVL.

This clonotype was recorded a few times. The V call is TRBV2, the J call TRBJ2-7, with 7 bases that match TRBD2. The V gene end was trimmed by 8 bases and the J gene end by 4 bases; junction bases not matched to a gene: 8. The germline gives CDR1 SNHLY, CDR2 FYNNEI. There are 13 residues in the CDR3. CDR3 protein: CASREEGAYEQYV. CDR3 nucleotides: TGTGCCAGCCGGGAGGAAGGGGCGTACGAGCAGTACGTC.

This clonotype was observed a few times. V and J are TRBV20-1 and TRBJ1-4, with D possibly TRBD1 on 6 matching bases. The CDR3 is 15 amino acids. Germline loops: CDR1 DFQATT, CDR2 SNEGSKA (reference sequence). Trimming shortened V by 6 bases and J by 7 bases, and 21 bases separated the two germline ends. As DNA, the CDR3 is TGCAGTGCCCCTATAGTAAGGGGGGCTGGTGAAAAACTGTTTTTT. Its translation: CSAPIVRGAGEKLFF.

This clonotype came up a few times. This rearrangement joins TRBV7-6 to TRBJ1-2, with D possibly TRBD1 on 6 matching bases. Trimming removed 7 bases from V and 7 bases from J, with 22 bases in between. In germline, CDR1 is SGHVS, CDR2 FNYEAQ. This CDR3 is 15 amino acids long. CDR3 residues: CASTEFAGQSSGYTF. The CDR3 coding sequence is TGTGCCAGCACCGAATTCGCGGGACAATCCAGTGGCTACACCTTC.

This chain connects TRBV6-5 to TRBJ1-6, with D maybe TRBD1 (5 bases). V was pared by 7 bases and J by 14 bases, with 18 bases between. This CDR3 contains 13 residues. Germline V gene data show CDR1 as MNHEY and CDR2 as SVGAGI. The CDR3 region is CASIGRGGGALHF. Written as DNA, the CDR3 is TGTGCCAGCATTGGGAGGGGAGGAGGGGCCCTCCACTTT.

This clonotype was observed a handful of times. The chain carries TRBV14 and TRBJ1-3, with D possibly TRBD1 on 5 matching bases. V was trimmed by 3 bases and J by 0 bases, leaving 9 bases between them. Per germline, CDR1 SGHDN and CDR2 FVKESK. This CDR3 spans 15 amino acids. CDR3 nucleotide sequence: TGTGCCAGCAGCCAGGGGACCTTCTCTGGAAACACCATATATTTT. This sequence encodes CASSQGTFSGNTIYF.

This sequence joins TRBV5-1 and TRBJ2-1, with 9 bases aligning to TRBD1. The CDR3 length is 14 residues. Germline CDR1 is SGHRS and CDR2 is YFSETQ. V shed 4 bases and J 9 bases; nucleotides not matched to a gene: 8. The CDR3 spells CASSPGTGNSEQFF. The CDR3 nucleotides are TGCGCCAGCAGCCCTGGGACAGGGAATTCTGAGCAGTTCTTC.

This clonotype was counted only a few times. This chain connects TRBV4-1 to TRBJ2-5; D possibly corresponds to TRBD2 (5 bases). From germline, CDR1 is MGHRA and CDR2 YSYEKL. CDR3 length: 15 residues. V dropped 1 base and J dropped 5 bases, with 14 bases sitting between them. The CDR3 bases are TGCGCCAGCAGCCAAGCCGGACTTACCGGGGAGACCCAGTACTTC. Encoded protein: CASSQAGLTGETQYF.

This clonotype has more than one count but fewer than ten. CDR3: CSAGPSGTDTQYF. As DNA, the CDR3 is TGCAGTGCGGGACCTTCTGGCACAGATACGCAGTATTTT. V and J are TRBV20-1 and TRBJ2-3; D tentatively reads TRBD1 or TRBD2 (5 bases each). The CDR3 runs to 13 residues. Germline V gene lookup returns CDR1 DFQATT and CDR2 SNEGSKA (reference sequence). V lost 6 bases and J 1 base, leaving 11 bases between the germline ends.

V gene TRBV4-2 combines with J gene TRBJ2-7, with 8 bases matching TRBD1. CDR3 size: 15 residues. Losses at the gene ends were 1 base for V and 4 bases for J; bases not matched to a gene: 6. Germline V CDR1 and CDR2: LGHNA, YNFKEQ. The CDR3 here is CASSQAGGEWYEQYF. Written as DNA, the CDR3 is TGTGCCAGCAGCCAAGCAGGGGGCGAGTGGTACGAGCAGTACTTC.

This clonotype was observed a handful of times. V usage is TRBV3-1 and J usage is TRBJ2-1, with unresolved D. From germline, CDR1 is LGHDT and CDR2 YNNKEL (reference sequence). This CDR3 has 13 amino acids. The V end was cut by 4 bases, the J end by 2 bases, with 6 bases between. Written as DNA, the CDR3 is TGTGCCAGCAGCCCCTCCACCTACAATGAGCAGTTCTTC. Residues: CASSPSTYNEQFF.

The chain is built from TRBV5-6 and TRBJ2-3; 8 bases align to TRBD2. Looked up from germline, CDR1 is SGHDT and CDR2 is YYEEEE. The V gene end was trimmed by 4 bases and the J gene end by 7 bases; junction bases not matched to a gene: 14. This CDR3 is 16 amino acids long. In DNA form, the CDR3 reads TGTGCCAGCAGCCCTCGGGGGGGTGCCACACTAAATACGCAGTATTTT. This encodes CASSPRGGATLNTQYF.

This clonotype showed up just a few times. The chain combines TRBV7-2 with TRBJ2-7, with 7 bases lining up with TRBD2. V was clipped by 3 bases and J by 3 bases; unmatched bases: 5. CDR1 and CDR2 from the germline V gene are SGHTA and FQGNSA. The length of the CDR3 is 14 residues. The CDR3 here is CASSFAASGYEQYF. CDR3 DNA: TGTGCCAGCAGCTTTGCGGCTAGCGGCTACGAGCAGTACTTC.

The chain joins TRBV2 to TRBJ1-2, with D maybe TRBD1 (6 bases). Trimming cost V 0 bases and J 4 bases, with 9 bases left between them. The germline V gene encodes CDR1 SNHLY and CDR2 FYNNEI. The CDR3 length is 14 residues. DNA for the CDR3: TGTGCCAGCAGTGAAGCGGGCAGGGGCTATGGCTACACCTTC. Translation gives CASSEAGRGYGYTF.

This chain connects TRBV19 to TRBJ1-4, with D perhaps TRBD1 (6 bases). Trimming shortened V by 10 bases and J by 10 bases, and 10 bases separated the two germline ends. There are 10 residues in the CDR3. CDR1 is LNHDA, CDR2 SQIVND, per germline (reference sequence). This CDR3 reads CATKGGKLFF. CDR3 in DNA: TGTGCCACCAAGGGGGGAAAACTGTTTTTT.

V and J are TRBV12-3 or TRBV12-4 and TRBJ1-6; unclear D gene. V was trimmed by 8 bases and J by 6 bases, leaving 11 bases between them. The CDR3 runs 13 residues. CDR3 in amino acids: CASGGSVNSPLHF. In DNA form, the CDR3 reads TGTGCCAGCGGCGGGTCCGTTAATTCACCCCTCCACTTT.

In this sample, this clonotype turned up many times. This rearrangement joins TRBV5-1 to TRBJ2-5; D is ambiguous. Trimming removed 4 bases from V and 4 bases from J, with 11 bases in between. Germline V lookup: CDR1 SGHRS, CDR2 YFSETQ. The CDR3 length is 13 residues. The CDR3 loop is CASSAGPGETQYF. CDR3 coding DNA: TGCGCCAGCAGCGCAGGCCCGGGAGAGACCCAGTACTTC.